Included here is one T cell receptor (beta chain) sequence, with context. The length of the CDR3 is 17 residues. Germline lookup yields CDR1 LGHNA and CDR2 YSLEER. The trim removed 5 bases at V and 4 bases at J, leaving 9 bases unmatched. TCRdb's copy holds only in-frame clones and misses some; the assay was immunoSEQ multiplex PCR. The sample yields about 98,000 clones, approximately 84% seen once. This sample was taken from a study of cytomegalovirus exposure and HLA in healthy donors. Sequenced sample: PBMCs. This receptor was taken from a man between 18 and 29 years old in good health and CMV-seropositive. The J gene is TRBJ2-7, the V gene TRBV4-3; 15 bases are a match to TRBD2. CDR3 DNA sequence: TGCGCCAGCAGCGCGCAAATGGGACTAGCGGGGGGATACGAGCAGTACTTC. It codes for CASSAQMGLAGGYEQYF.